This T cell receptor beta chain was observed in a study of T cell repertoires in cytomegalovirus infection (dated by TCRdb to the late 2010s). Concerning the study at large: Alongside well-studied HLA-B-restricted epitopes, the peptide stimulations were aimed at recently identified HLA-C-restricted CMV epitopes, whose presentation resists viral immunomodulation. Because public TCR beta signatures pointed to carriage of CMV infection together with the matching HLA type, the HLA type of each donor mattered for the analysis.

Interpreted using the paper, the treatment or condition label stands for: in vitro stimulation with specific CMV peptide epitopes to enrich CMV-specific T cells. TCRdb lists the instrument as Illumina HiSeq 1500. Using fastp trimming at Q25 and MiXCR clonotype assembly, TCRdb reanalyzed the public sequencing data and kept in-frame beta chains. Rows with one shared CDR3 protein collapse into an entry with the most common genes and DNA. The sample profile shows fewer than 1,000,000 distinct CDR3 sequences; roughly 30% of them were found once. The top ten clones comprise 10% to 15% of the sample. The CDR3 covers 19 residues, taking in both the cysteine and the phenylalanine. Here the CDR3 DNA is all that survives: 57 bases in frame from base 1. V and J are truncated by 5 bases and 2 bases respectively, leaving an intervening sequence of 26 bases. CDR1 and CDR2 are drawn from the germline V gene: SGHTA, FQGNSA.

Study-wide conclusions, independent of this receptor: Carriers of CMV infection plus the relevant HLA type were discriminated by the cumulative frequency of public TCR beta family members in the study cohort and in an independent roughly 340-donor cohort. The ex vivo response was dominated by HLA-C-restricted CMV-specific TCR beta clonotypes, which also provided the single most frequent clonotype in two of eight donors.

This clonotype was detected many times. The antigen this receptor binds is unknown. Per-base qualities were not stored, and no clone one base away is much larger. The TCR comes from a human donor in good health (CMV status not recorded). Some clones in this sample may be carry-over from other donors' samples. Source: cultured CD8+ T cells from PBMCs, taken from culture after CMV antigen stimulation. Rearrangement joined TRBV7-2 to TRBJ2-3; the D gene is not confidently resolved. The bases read TGTGCCAGCAGCCTCGAGCCCCTTAGGCACGATGTGGTCACAGATACGCAGTATTTT. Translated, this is CASSLEPLRHDVVTDTQYF.